The clone carrying this T cell receptor (beta chain) was observed at least ten times. Its antigen remains unidentified. The sample belongs to a study of regulatory T cells in long-lasting Graves disease. V shed 5 bases and J shed 8 bases, with 15 bases lying between them. This CDR3 comprises 14 residues. As to time point: persistent/refractory GD, antithyroid drugs over 5 years with positive TRAb. Construction of the TCR library relied on RNA isolated from PBMCs. Building the TCR beta libraries relied on iRepertoire HTBI primers, and CDR3 regions underwent Arm-PCR. TCRdb re-derived calls from the multiplex PCR reads in MiXCR, one entry per CDR3 protein. The data show some 450,000 distinct CDR3 sequences, 23% seen once. Findings and caveats of the study: The number of shared public clonotypes was higher in persistent patients (around 2,500) than new patients (roughly 970). Rather than thyroid tissue, only peripheral blood underwent study.

The receptor was derived from a female donor with Graves disease. This chain links TRBV12-3 or TRBV12-4 with TRBJ1-4; no firm D call. Sequencing was performed on peripheral blood mononuclear cells (PBMCs), taken when the disease was refractory, from a patient treated with antithyroid drugs. CDR3 residues: CASSRQDMDEKLFF. CDR3 DNA sequence: TGTGCCAGCAGTCGTCAGGATATGGACGAAAAACTGTTTTTT.